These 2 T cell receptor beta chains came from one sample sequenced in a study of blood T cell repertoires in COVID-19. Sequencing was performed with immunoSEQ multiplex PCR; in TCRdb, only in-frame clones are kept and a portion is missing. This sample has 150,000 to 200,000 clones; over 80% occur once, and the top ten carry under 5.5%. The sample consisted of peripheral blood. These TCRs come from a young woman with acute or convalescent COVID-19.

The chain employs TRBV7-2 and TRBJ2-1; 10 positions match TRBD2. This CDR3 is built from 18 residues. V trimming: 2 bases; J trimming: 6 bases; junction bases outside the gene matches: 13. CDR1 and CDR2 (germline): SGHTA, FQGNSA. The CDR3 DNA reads TGTGCCAGCAGCTTACGGGGCGGGGCTAGCGGGAGCTCCAATGAGCAGTTCTTC. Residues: CASSLRGGASGSSNEQFF.

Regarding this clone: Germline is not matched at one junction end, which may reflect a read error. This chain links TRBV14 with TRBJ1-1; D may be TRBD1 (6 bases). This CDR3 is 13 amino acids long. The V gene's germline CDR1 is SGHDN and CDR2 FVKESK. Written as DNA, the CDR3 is TGTGCCAGCAGCCAAGAACGCAGGGGTGGACAAGATTTT. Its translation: CASSQERRGGQDF.